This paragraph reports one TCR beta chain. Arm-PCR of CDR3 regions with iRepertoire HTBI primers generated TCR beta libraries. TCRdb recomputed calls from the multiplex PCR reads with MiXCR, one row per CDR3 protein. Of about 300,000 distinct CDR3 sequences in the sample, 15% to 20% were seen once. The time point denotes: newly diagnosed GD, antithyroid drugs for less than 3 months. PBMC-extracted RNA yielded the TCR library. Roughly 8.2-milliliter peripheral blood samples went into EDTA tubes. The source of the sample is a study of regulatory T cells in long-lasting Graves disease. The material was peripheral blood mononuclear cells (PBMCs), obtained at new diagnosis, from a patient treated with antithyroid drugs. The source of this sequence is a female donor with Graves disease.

The CDR3: CASSKDRGGDGYTF. The CDR3 DNA follows: TGTGCCAGCAGTAAAGACAGGGGGGGAGATGGCTACACCTTC. The genes are TRBV2 and TRBJ1-2, with 9 bases matching TRBD1. Trimming took 5 bases from V and 6 from J; bases not matched to a gene: 7. The CDR3 spans 14 residues. Germline lookup yields CDR1 SNHLY and CDR2 FYNNEI.